The table lists the clone carrying this T cell receptor beta chain with a few counts. The CDR3 extends over 14 amino acids. CDR1 LGHDT and CDR2 YNNKEL come from the germline V gene (reference sequence). Trimming took 1 base from V and 3 from J, leaving 7 bases between them. The sample comes from a study of CD8+CD57+ T cells in acquired aplastic anemia. Profiling that covered TCR beta VDJ and CDR3 relied on genomic DNA as its template. TCRdb reprocessed the reads with MiXCR, giving one entry per CDR3 protein. The profile shows 450,000 to 550,000 distinct CDR3 sequences, approximately 32% of them singletons. Patients selected for sequencing had displayed CD8+CD57+ cell expansion by flow cytometry.

This TCR was recovered from a human donor with aplastic anemia. This chain uses TRBV3-1 with TRBJ1-3, with D possibly being TRBD1 (5 bases). The sample comprised sorted CD4+, CD8+, or CD8+CD57+ T cells (not recorded which) from PBMCs. DNA of the CDR3: TGTGCCAGCAGCCAAGGGGGGTTTGGAAACACCATATATTTT. Translated: CASSQGGFGNTIYF.